The clone carrying this T cell receptor (beta chain) was seen many times. This entry belongs to a study of regulatory T cells in long-lasting Graves disease. With 3 bases removed from V and 3 bases from J, the gap between germline ends came to 17 bases. This CDR3 is built from 16 residues. Stated time point: persistent/refractory GD, antithyroid drugs over 5 years with positive TRAb. Following extraction of RNA from PBMCs, that RNA was used to make the TCR library. CDR3 regions were amplified by Arm-PCR using iRepertoire HTBI primers to build TCR beta libraries. TCRdb re-called the multiplex PCR reads with MiXCR, one entry per CDR3 protein. The sample records roughly 400,000 distinct CDR3 sequences, around 21% being singletons.

The material was peripheral blood mononuclear cells (PBMCs), obtained when the disease was refractory, from a patient treated with antithyroid drugs. The receptor's source is a female donor with Graves disease. This rearrangement joins TRBV12-3 or TRBV12-4 to TRBJ1-2, with a possible D match to TRBD1 (5 bases). The CDR3 DNA follows: TGTGCCAGCAGTTTTAACAAGGGGACTTCGTACTATGGCTACACCTTC. This translates into CASSFNKGTSYYGYTF.